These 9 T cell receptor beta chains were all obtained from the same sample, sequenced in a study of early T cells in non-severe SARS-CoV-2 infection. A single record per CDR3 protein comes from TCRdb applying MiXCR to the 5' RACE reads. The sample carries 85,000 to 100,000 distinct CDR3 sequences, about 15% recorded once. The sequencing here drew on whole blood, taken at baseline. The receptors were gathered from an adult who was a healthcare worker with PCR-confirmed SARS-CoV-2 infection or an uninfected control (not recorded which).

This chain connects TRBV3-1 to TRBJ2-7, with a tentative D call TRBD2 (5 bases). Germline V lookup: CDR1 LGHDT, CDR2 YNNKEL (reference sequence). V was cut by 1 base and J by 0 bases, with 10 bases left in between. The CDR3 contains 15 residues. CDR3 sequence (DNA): TGTGCCAGCAGCCAAGTTGTCGGGAACTCCTACGAGCAGTACTTC. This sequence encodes CASSQVVGNSYEQYF.

The CDR3 here is CSAAPSGPSSYEQYF. CDR3 coding DNA: TGCAGTGCAGCCCCTAGCGGGCCGAGCTCCTACGAGCAGTACTTC. This sequence joins TRBV20-1 and TRBJ2-7; 8 positions agree with TRBD2. The CDR3 consists of 15 residues. With V trimmed by 6 bases and J by 0 bases, 10 bases remained unmatched. Per germline, CDR1 DFQATT and CDR2 SNEGSKA (reference sequence).

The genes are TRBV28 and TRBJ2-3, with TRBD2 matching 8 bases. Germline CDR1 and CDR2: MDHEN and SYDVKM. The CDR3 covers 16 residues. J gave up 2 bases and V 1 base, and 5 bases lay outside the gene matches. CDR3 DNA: TGTGCCAGCAGTTTATATAGCGGGGACTCCACAGATACGCAGTATTTT. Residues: CASSLYSGDSTDTQYF.

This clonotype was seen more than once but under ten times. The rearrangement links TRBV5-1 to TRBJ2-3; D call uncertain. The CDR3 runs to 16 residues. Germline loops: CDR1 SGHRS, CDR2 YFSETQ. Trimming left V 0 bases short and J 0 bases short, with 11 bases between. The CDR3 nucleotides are TGCGCCAGCAGCTTGGATGGGCTCCCTAGCACAGATACGCAGTATTTT. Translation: CASSLDGLPSTDTQYF.

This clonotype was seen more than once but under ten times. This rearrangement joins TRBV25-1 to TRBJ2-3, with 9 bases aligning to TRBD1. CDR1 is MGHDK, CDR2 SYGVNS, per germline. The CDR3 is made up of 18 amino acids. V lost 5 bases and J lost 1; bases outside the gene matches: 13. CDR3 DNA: TGTGCCAGCAGTTACCCCGGGACAGGGAAAGCCGGCACAGATACGCAGTATTTT. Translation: CASSYPGTGKAGTDTQYF.

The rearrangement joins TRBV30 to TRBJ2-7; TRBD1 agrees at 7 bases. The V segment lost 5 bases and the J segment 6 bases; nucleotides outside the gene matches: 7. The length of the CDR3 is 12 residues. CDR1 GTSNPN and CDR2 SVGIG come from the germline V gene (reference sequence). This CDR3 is CAWGQVRGEQYF. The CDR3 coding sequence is TGTGCCTGGGGACAGGTCAGGGGCGAGCAGTACTTC. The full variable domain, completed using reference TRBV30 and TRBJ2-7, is SQTIHQWPATLVQPVGSPLSLECTVEGTSNPNLYWYRQAAGRGLQLLFYSVGIGQISSEVPQNLSASRPQDRQFILSSKKLLLSDSGFYLCAWGQVRGEQYFGPGTRLTVT.

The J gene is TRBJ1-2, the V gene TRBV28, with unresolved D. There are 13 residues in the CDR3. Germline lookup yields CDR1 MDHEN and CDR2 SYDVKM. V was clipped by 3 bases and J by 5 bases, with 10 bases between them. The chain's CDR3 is CASSFGQPYGYTF. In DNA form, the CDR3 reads TGTGCCAGCAGTTTCGGTCAGCCTTATGGCTACACCTTC.

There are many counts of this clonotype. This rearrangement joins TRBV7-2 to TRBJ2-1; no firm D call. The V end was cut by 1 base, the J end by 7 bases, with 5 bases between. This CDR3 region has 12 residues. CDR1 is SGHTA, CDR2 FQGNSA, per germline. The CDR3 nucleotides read TGTGCCAGCAGCTTAGTGGGGAATGAGCAGTTCTTC. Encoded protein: CASSLVGNEQFF.

The DNA for the CDR3 is TGCGCCAGCAGTGAGTCACGAGACAGATTGGGCGGCTACACCTTC. It translates to CASSESRDRLGGYTF. The chain employs TRBV10-2 and TRBJ1-2; possible D gene TRBD1, 5 bases. Germline CDR1 WSHSY, CDR2 SAAADI. The CDR3 spans 15 residues. Trimming took off 0 bases at V and 8 bases at J, with 16 bases between the two ends.